Sequencing of this TCR beta chain was carried out in a study of blood T cells in healthy people across ages (dated by TCRdb to between 2014 and 2017). In the study overall: In model experiments, roughly one uniquely barcoded TCR beta cDNA molecule per two T cells was captured by template switching. Age-related changes in TCR beta repertoire diversity were measured in the study by deep sequencing normalized with unique cDNA molecular identifiers. Donors were grouped into four age groups: young (average roughly 16 years), middle-aged (roughly 38), aged (around 66) and long-lived (about 82). To avoid experimental bias, donors of different ages were spread randomly across the sequencing lanes. The study analyzed two additional independent replicas of 1 million unique cDNA reads from the same blood draw for two donors, one aged 18 to 29 and one aged 80 or older.

The library was made by 5' RACE. The second PCR ran for about 6 to 11 cycles and used a J-beta primer mix along with a sample-barcoded 5' primer. Each TCR beta cDNA molecule received a unique molecular identifier from a template-switch 5' adaptor carrying 12 random nucleotides. Each sample yielded at least 2.5 million CDR3-containing paired-end reads. The Mint cDNA synthesis kit, primed by a TRBC-specific oligonucleotide, was used to synthesize first-strand cDNA from all RNA. All cDNA was treated with uracil-DNA glycosylase and then went through a first 18-cycle PCR with the universal primers M1SS and BC2_uni_R. The authors' analysis ran thus. Normalization of each sample was performed by random selection of 1 million high-quality reads, each carrying a distinct molecular identifier. Reads with shared molecular identifiers were discarded instead of being binned into consensus sequences. CDR3 identification, clonotype clustering and error correction used MiTCR with a Q25 quality threshold and the strictest error-elimination algorithm. A nonparametric unseen species model with Euler transformation was used to estimate lower-bound total TCR beta diversity. TCRdb handled the public reads itself, with Q25 trimming in fastp and clone calling in MiXCR, and kept productive beta chains. All rows with the same CDR3 protein become a single entry with the most common DNA and genes. None of the V and J calls come from the authors' own analysis; TCRdb made them. Present in this sample are around 1,800,000 distinct CDR3 sequences, more than 35% of which were seen just once. In total, the top ten clones hold 20% to 25% of the sample.

Findings and caveats that apply to the study as a whole: Compared with the aged group, the long-lived group had more naive CD4+ T cells, fewer expanded clones and increased TCR diversity, suggesting age selection. Conclusive comparison of naive and antigen-experienced compartments was prevented by the profiling of bulk unsorted PBMCs. As age increased, observed TCR beta diversity per million T cells dropped in a roughly linear way, and a significant reduction was already evident by age around 41. Estimates of total diversity based on one million sequenced T cells were regarded as lower bounds and as underestimates. Because donor CMV infection status was unknown, age-related changes in expanded clonotypes were potentially confounded. Observed TCR beta diversity correlated strongly with the percentage of naive T cells measured by flow cytometry.

On this clonotype itself: Its antigen has not been determined. Base-call qualities are not available, and no considerably larger clone is one nucleotide away.

Cut back by 6 bases and 2 bases, the V and J ends lie 10 bases apart. CDR1 and CDR2 are drawn from the germline V gene (reference sequence): LNHNV, YYDKDF. The CDR3 spans 13 residues, from the cysteine through the phenylalanine. Of the read, only the CDR3 DNA is kept; its 39 bases are in frame from base 1. Donors were 39 systemically healthy Caucasian individuals from Russia aged about 6 to 100 years. Around 10 milliliters of peripheral blood were collected from each donor into EDTA-treated Vacutainer tubes. PBMCs were isolated by Ficoll-Paque density-gradient centrifugation, with at least 6 million obtained per sample. Trizol reagent was used to extract total RNA from PBMCs, with at least 5 micrograms per sample. The percentages of naive CD45RAhigh/CD27high T cells were determined by flow cytometry on a PBMC aliquot from every donor.

The sequencing input was blood. This TCR was sampled from a human donor in good health. The sequence links TRBV15 to TRBJ2-5; matching of 6 bases hints at TRBD1 as the D gene. The CDR3 region: CATSPGTQETQYF. The sequenced DNA is TGTGCCACCAGTCCCGGGACACAAGAGACCCAGTACTTC.